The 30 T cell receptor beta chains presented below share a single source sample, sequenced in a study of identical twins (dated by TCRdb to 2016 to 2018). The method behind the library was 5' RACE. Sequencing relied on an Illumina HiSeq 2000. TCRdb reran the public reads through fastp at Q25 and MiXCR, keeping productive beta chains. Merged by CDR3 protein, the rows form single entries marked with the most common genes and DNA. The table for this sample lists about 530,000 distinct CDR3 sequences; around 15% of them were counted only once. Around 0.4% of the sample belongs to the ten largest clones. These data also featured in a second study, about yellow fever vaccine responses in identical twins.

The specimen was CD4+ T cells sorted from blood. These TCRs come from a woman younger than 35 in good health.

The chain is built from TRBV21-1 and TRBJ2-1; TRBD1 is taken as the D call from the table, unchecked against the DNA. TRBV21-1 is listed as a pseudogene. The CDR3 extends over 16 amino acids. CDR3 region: CASSREDSKPYNEQFF. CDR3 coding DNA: TGTGCCAGCAGCAGGGAAGACAGCAAACCCTACAATGAGCAGTTCTTC.

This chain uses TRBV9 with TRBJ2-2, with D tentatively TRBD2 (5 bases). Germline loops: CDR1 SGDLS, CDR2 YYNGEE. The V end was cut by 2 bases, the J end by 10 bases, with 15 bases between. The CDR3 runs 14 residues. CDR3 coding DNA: TGTGCCAGCAGCGTTACGGGGTGGGTCGAGGAGCTGTTTTTT. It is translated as CASSVTGWVEELFF. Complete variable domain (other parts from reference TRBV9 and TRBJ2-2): DSGVTQTPKHLITATGQRVTLRCSPRSGDLSVYWYQQSLDQGLQFLIQYYNGEERAKGNILERFSAQQFPDLHSELNLSSLELGDSALYFCASSVTGWVEELFFGEGSRLTVL.

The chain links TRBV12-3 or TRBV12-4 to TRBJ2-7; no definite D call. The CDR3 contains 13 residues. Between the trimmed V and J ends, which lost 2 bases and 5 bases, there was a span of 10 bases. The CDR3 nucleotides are TGTGCCAGCAGTTTACCGAGTACCCACGAGCAGTACTTC. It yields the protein CASSLPSTHEQYF.

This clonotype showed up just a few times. CDR3 protein: CASTDRTGDTEAFF. CDR3 nucleotide sequence: TGCGCCAGCACGGACCGGACAGGGGACACTGAAGCTTTCTTT. This chain uses TRBV10-1 with TRBJ1-1; 9 bases align to TRBD1. With 7 bases clipped from V and 3 bases from J, the junction kept 6 bases outside the gene matches. Germline CDR1 reads WNHNN; CDR2 reads SYGVQD (reference sequence). This CDR3 is built from 14 residues.

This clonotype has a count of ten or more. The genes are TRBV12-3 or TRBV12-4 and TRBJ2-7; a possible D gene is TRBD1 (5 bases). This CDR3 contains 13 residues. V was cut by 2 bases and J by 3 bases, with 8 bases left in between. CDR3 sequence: CASSLTDSYEQYV. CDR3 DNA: TGTGCCAGCAGTTTAACAGACAGCTACGAGCAGTACGTC.

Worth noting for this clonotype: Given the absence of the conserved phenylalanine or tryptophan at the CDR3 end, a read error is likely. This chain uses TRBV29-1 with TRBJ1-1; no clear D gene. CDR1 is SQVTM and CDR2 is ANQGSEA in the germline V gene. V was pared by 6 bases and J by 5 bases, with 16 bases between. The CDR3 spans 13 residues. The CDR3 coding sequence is TGCAGCGTGAGCGTGGGTACGGATACTGAAGCTTTCTCT. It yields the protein CSVSVGTDTEAFS.

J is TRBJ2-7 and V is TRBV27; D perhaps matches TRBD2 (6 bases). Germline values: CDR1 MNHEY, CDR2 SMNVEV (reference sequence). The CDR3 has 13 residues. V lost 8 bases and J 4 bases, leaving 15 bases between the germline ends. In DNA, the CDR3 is TGTGCCAGCCGTGACGGGGGTTTTTACGAGCAGTACTTC. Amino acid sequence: CASRDGGFYEQYF.

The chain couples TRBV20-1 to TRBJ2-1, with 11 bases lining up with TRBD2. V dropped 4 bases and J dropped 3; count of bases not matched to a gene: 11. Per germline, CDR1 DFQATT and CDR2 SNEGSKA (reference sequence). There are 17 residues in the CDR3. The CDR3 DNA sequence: TGCAGTGCTAAAGGACTAGCGGGTACCCCAAACTACAATGAGCAGTTCTTC. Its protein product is CSAKGLAGTPNYNEQFF.

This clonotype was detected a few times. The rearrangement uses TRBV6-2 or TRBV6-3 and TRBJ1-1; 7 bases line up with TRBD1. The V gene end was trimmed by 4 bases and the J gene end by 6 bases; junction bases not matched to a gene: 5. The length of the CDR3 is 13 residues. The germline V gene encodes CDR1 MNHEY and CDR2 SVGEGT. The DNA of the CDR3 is TGTGCCAGCAGTTCCTACGACAGGGCTGAAGCTTTCTTT. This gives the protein CASSSYDRAEAFF.

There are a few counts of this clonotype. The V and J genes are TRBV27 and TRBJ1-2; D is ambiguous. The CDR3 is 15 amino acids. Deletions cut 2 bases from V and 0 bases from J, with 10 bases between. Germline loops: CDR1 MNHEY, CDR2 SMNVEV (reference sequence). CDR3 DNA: TGTGCCAGCAGTTTAGTAGCCGGACCTAACTATGGCTACACCTTC. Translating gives CASSLVAGPNYGYTF.

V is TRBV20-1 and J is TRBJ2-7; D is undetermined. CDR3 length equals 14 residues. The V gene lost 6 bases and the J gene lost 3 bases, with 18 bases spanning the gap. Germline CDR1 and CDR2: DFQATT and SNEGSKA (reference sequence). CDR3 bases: TGCAGTGCGAGAACAGATTCTATGGGCTACGAGCAGTACGTC. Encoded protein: CSARTDSMGYEQYV.

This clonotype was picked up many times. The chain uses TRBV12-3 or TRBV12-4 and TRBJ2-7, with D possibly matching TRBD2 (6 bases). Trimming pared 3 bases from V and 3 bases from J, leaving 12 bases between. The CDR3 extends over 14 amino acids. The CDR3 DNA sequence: TGTGCCAGCAGTTTGCGCGGGGAGATCTACGAGCAGTACTTC. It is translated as CASSLRGEIYEQYF.

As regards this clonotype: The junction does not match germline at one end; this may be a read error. This CDR3 is CASTVSGANTGGLFF. CDR3 DNA: TGTGCCAGCACTGTCTCAGGGGCAAACACCGGGGGGCTGTTTTTT. The chain is built from TRBV6-1 and TRBJ2-2; D is possibly TRBD1 or TRBD2 (6 bases each). In germline, CDR1 is MNHNS, CDR2 SASEGT. The CDR3 length is 15 residues.

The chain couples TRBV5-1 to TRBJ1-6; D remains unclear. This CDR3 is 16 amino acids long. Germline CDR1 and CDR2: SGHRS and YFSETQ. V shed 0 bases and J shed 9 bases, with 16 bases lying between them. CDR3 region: CASSLDGPGTGSPLHF. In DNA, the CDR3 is TGCGCCAGCAGCTTGGATGGTCCCGGTACCGGTTCACCCCTCCACTTT.

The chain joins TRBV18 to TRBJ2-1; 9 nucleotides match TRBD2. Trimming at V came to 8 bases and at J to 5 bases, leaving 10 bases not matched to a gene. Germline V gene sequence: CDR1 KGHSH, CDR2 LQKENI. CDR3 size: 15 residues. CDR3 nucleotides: TGTGCCAGCCCTAACGATAAGCGGGGGGACAATGAGCAGTTCTTC. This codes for CASPNDKRGDNEQFF.

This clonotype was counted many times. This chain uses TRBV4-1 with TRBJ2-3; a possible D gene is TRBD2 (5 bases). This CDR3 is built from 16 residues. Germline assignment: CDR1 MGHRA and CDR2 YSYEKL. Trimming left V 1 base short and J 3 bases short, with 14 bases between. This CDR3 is CASSQGASGVTDTQYF. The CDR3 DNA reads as TGCGCCAGCAGCCAAGGGGCCAGCGGTGTTACAGATACGCAGTATTTT.

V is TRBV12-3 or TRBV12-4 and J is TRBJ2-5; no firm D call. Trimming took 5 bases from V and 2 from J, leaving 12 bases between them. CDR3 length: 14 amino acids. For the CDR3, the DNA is TGTGCCAGCAGTATACGACACGTTCAAGAGACCCAGTACTTC. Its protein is CASSIRHVQETQYF.

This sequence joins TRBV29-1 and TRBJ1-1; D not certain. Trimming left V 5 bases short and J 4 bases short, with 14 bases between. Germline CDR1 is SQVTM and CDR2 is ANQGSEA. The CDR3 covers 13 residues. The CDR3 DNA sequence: TGCAGCGTTAGCGGGGTAATAGGCACTGAAGCTTTCTTT. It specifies CSVSGVIGTEAFF.

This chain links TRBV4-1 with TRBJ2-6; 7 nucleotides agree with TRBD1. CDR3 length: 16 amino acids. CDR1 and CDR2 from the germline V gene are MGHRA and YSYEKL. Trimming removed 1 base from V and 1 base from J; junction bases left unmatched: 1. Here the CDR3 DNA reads TGCGCCAGCAGCCAAGGACAGGGTTCTGGGGCCAACGTCCTGACTTTC. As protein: CASSQGQGSGANVLTF.

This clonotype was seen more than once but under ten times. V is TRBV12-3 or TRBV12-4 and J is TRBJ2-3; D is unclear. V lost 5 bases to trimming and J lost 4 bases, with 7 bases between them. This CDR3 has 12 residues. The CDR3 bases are TGTGCCAGCAGTCTCTGGTCAGATACGCAGTATTTT. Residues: CASSLWSDTQYF.

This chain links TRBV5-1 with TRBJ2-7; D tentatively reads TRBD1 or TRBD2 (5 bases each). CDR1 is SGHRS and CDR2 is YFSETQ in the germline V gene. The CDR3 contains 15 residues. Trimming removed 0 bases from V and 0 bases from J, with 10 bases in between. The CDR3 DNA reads TGCGCCAGCAGCTTGGTTGGGGGATACTCCTACGAGCAGTACTTC. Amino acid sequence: CASSLVGGYSYEQYF.

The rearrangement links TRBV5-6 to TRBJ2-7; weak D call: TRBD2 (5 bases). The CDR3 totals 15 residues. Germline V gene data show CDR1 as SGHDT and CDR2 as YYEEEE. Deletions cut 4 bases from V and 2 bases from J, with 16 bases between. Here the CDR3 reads CASSAQYRGPYEQYF. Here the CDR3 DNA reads TGTGCCAGCAGCGCACAATATCGGGGTCCCTACGAGCAGTACTTC.

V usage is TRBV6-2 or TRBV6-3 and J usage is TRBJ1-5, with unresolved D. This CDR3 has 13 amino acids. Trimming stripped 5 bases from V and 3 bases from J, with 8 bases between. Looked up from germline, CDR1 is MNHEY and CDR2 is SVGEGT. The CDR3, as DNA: TGTGCCAGCAGTCCAGGAACCAATCAGCCCCAGCATTTT. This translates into CASSPGTNQPQHF.

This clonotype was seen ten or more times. The CDR3 loop reads CASSQGQPGWASPLHF. The CDR3, as DNA: TGCGCCAGCAGCCAAGGACAGCCGGGTTGGGCTTCACCCCTCCACTTT. This rearrangement joins TRBV4-1 to TRBJ1-6, with D maybe TRBD1 (5 bases). This CDR3 region has 16 residues. The V and J ends lost 1 base and 9 bases respectively, with 16 bases between them. Germline CDR1 reads MGHRA; CDR2 reads YSYEKL.

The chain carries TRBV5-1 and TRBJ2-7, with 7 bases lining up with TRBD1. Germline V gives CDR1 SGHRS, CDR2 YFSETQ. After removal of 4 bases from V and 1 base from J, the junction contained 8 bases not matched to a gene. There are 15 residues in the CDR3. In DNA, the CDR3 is TGCGCCAGCAGCCCGGGACAGATCTCATCCTACGAGCAGTACTTC. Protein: CASSPGQISSYEQYF.

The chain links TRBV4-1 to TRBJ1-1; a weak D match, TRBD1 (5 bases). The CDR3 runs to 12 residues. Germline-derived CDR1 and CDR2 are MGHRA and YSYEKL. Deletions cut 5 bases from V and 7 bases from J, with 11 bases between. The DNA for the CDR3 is TGCGCCAGCAGCGACGGGGCTTATGAAGCTTTCTTT. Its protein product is CASSDGAYEAFF.

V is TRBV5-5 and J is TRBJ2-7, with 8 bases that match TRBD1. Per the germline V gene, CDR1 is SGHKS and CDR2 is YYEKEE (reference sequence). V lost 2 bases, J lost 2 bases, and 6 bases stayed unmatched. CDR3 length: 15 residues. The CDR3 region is CASSFRGRRAYEQYV. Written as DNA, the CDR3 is TGTGCCAGCAGCTTCAGGGGGCGCCGGGCCTACGAGCAGTACGTC.

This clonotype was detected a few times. CDR3 amino acids: CASSPRQQGYGYTF. In nucleotides, the CDR3 is TGTGCCAGCAGCCCCCGTCAACAGGGCTATGGCTACACCTTC. V usage is TRBV9 and J usage is TRBJ1-2, with TRBD1 as a possible D gene (6 bases). Germline V lookup: CDR1 SGDLS, CDR2 YYNGEE. The CDR3 spans 14 residues. The V gene lost 4 bases and the J gene lost 4 bases, with 14 bases spanning the gap.

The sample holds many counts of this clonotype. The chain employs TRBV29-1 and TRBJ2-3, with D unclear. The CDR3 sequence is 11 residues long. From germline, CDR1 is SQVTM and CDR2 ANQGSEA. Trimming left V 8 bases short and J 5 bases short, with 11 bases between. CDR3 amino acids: CSIPIVDTQYF. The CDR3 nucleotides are TGCAGCATACCGATTGTAGATACGCAGTATTTT.

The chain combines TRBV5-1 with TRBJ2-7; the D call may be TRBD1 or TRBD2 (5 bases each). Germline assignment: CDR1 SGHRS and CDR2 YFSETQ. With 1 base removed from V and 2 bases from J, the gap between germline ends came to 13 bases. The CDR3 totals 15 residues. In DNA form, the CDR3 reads TGCGCCAGCAGCTTGAATTTCGGGGCCCCCTACGAGCAGTACTTC. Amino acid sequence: CASSLNFGAPYEQYF. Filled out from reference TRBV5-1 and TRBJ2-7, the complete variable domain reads KAGVTQTPRYLIKTRGQQVTLSCSPISGHRSVSWYQQTPGQGLQFLFEYFSETQRNKGNFPGRFSGRQFSNSRSEMNVSTLELGDSALYLCASSLNFGAPYEQYFGPGTRLTVT.